The 10 T cell receptor beta chains reported below all come from one sample, sequenced in a study of blood T cell repertoires in COVID-19. Assay used: immunoSEQ multiplex PCR; TCRdb lists only in-frame clones, some missing. This table holds about 280,000 clones, 70% to 90% found once. Sequencing was carried out using PBMCs or T cells enriched from blood (not recorded which). Receptors were obtained from a woman in her 40s who had recovered from COVID-19.

The chain has TRBV7-9 and TRBJ2-3; D gene uncertain. The V end was cut by 5 bases, the J end by 1 base, with 10 bases between. The CDR3 consists of 14 residues. The V gene's germline CDR1 is SEHNR and CDR2 FQNEAQ (reference sequence). The CDR3 DNA sequence: TGTGCCAGCAGCCAACCGGCGGGCACAGATACGCAGTATTTT. Translated: CASSQPAGTDTQYF.

J is TRBJ1-6 and V is TRBV12-3 or TRBV12-4; D call uncertain. Trimming took off 5 bases at V and 9 bases at J, with 11 bases between the two ends. The CDR3 covers 13 residues. The CDR3 DNA is TGTGCCAGCAGTCTATCCTCAAGTTCACCCCTCCACTTT. This gives the protein CASSLSSSSPLHF.

V gene TRBV10-2 combines with J gene TRBJ2-5; 9 bases map to TRBD1. CDR1 is WSHSY and CDR2 is SAAADI in the germline V gene. J was trimmed by 4 bases and V by 6 bases; bases with no gene match: 6. The CDR3 extends over 14 amino acids. This CDR3 is CASSRDRVPETQYF. In DNA, the CDR3 is TGCGCCAGCAGCCGGGACAGGGTGCCAGAGACCCAGTACTTC.

This chain links TRBV6-6 with TRBJ2-1; 13 bases are shared with TRBD2. The CDR3 length is 14 residues. The junction had 7 bases not matched to a gene; V was cut back by 10 bases and J by 7 bases. From germline, CDR1 is MNHNY and CDR2 SVGAGI (reference sequence). CDR3 in amino acids: CATVRGLAGNEQFF. The CDR3 coding sequence is TGTGCCACCGTTCGGGGACTAGCGGGGAATGAGCAGTTCTTC.

CDR3 sequence: CASSTLSGTGIYGYTF. The CDR3 DNA is TGTGCCAGTAGTACCCTTTCCGGGACAGGGATCTATGGCTACACCTTC. The chain carries TRBV19 and TRBJ1-2; 9 bases align to TRBD1. The CDR3 sequence is 16 residues long. The germline V gene encodes CDR1 LNHDA and CDR2 SQIVND (reference sequence). V lost 4 bases, J lost 4 bases, and 10 bases stayed unmatched. The full variable domain, with the rest looked up from reference TRBV19 and TRBJ1-2, is DGGITQSPKYLFRKEGQNVTLSCEQNLNHDAMYWYRQDPGQGLRLIYYSQIVNDFQKGDIAEGYSVSREKKESFPLTVTSAQKNPTAFYLCASSTLSGTGIYGYTFGSGTRLTVV.

This chain links TRBV6-1 with TRBJ2-1; 7 positions match TRBD2. CDR3 length: 15 residues. CDR1 and CDR2 from the germline V gene are MNHNS and SASEGT. Trimming removed 0 bases from V and 3 bases from J; junction bases left unmatched: 2. The CDR3 DNA reads as TGTGCCAGCAGTGAAGCGGCTAGCGGCTACAATGAGCAGTTCTTC. Translated, it gives CASSEAASGYNEQFF.

This chain links TRBV2 with TRBJ2-7, with D perhaps matching TRBD1 (5 bases). CDR1 is SNHLY, CDR2 FYNNEI, per germline. This CDR3 has 13 residues. V was clipped by 7 bases and J by 6 bases, with 16 bases between them. The CDR3 DNA is TGTGCCAGCACTAAACTCCCAGGGTCCGAGCAGTACTTC. Its protein is CASTKLPGSEQYF.

The chain recombines TRBV2 with TRBJ2-7; 7 positions match TRBD1. V was clipped by 8 bases and J by 0 bases; unmatched bases: 7. Germline V gene lookup returns CDR1 SNHLY and CDR2 FYNNEI. This CDR3 has 14 amino acids. The CDR3 sequence: CASLGDRNSYEQYF. CDR3 sequence (DNA): TGTGCCAGCCTAGGGGACAGAAACTCCTACGAGCAGTACTTC.

This chain connects TRBV6-1 to TRBJ2-1; perhaps TRBD2 as D (6 bases). The CDR3 sequence is 15 residues long. The germline V gene encodes CDR1 MNHNS and CDR2 SASEGT. Trimming took 1 base from V and 9 from J, leaving 16 bases between them. CDR3 residues: CASSEEAGLGGEQFF. CDR3 bases: TGTGCCAGCAGTGAAGAGGCGGGACTCGGGGGTGAGCAGTTCTTC.

The gene calls are TRBV28 and TRBJ2-7, with 11 positions matching TRBD1. V gave up 7 bases and J gave up 3 bases; unmatched junction bases: 8. The CDR3 has 15 amino acids. Per the germline V gene, CDR1 is MDHEN and CDR2 is SYDVKM. The DNA of the CDR3 is TGTGCCAGCACCGCCCTCGGGACAGGGGGCTACGAGCAGTACTTC. Residues: CASTALGTGGYEQYF.